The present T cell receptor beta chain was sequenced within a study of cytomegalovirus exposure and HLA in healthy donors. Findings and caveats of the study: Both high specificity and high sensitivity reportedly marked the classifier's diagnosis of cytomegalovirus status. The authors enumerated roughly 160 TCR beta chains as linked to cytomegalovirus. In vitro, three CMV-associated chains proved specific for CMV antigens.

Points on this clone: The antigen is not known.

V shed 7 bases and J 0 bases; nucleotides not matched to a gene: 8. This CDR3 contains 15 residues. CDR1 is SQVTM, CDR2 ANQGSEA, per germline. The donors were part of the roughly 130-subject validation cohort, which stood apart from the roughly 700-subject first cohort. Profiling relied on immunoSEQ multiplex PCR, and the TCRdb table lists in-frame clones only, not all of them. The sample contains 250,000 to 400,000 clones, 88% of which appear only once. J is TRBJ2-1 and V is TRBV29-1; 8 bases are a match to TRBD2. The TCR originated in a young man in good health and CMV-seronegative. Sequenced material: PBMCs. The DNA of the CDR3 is TGCAGCGACCGTAGCGGGGCGAGCTCCTACAATGAGCAGTTCTTC. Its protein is CSDRSGASSYNEQFF.